One sample yielded the 20 T cell receptor beta chains listed below, sequenced in a study of OX40 agonist ivuxolimab in advanced cancers. Measured with immunoSEQ multiplex PCR; TCRdb has only the in-frame clones, and not every one. The sample has more than 65,000 clones; 85% are singletons. The starting material was CD4+ or CD8+ T cells sorted from blood, obtained in a trial of the OX40 agonist ivuxolimab. These receptors all come from an adult with an advanced solid tumor such as melanoma, head and neck, liver or kidney cancer.

The chain recombines TRBV11-3 with TRBJ2-7; D gene unclear. Germline lookup yields CDR1 SGHNT and CDR2 YENEEA. The CDR3 covers 12 residues. Trimming cost V 4 bases and J 6 bases, with 10 bases left between them. The CDR3 DNA follows: TGTGCCAGCAGCTCCCACGACGGCGAGCAGTACTTC. Translation gives CASSSHDGEQYF. The variable domain in full, with the rest retrieved from reference TRBV11-3 and TRBJ2-7, is EAGVVQSPRYKIIEKKQPVAFWCNPISGHNTLYWYLQNLGQGPELLIRYENEEAVDDSQLPKDRFSAERLKGVDSTLKIQPAELGDSAVYLCASSSHDGEQYFGPGTRLTVT.

In this sample, this clone turned up once. The chain has TRBV16 and TRBJ2-2; TRBD2 might be the D (5 bases). This CDR3 is built from 14 residues. Germline lookup yields CDR1 KGHSY and CDR2 FQNENV. The germline V and J ends were trimmed by 8 bases and 6 bases, with 16 bases remaining between them. CDR3 protein: CASEGTRAAGELFF. The CDR3 DNA reads TGTGCCAGCGAGGGTACCCGCGCGGCCGGGGAGCTGTTTTTT. The full variable domain, its missing parts supplied by reference TRBV16 and TRBJ2-2, is GEEVAQTPKHLVRGEGQKAKLYCAPIKGHSYVFWYQQVLKNEFKFLISFQNENVFDETGMPKERFSAKCLPNSPCSLEIQATKLEDSAVYFCASEGTRAAGELFFGEGSRLTVL.

This clone showed up just a few times. The chain employs TRBV4-2 and TRBJ2-7; 16 bases are shared with TRBD2. V lost 4 bases, J lost 4 bases, and 4 bases stayed unmatched. The CDR3 has 16 residues. Per the germline V gene, CDR1 is LGHNA and CDR2 is YNFKEQ. CDR3 region: CASSLGLAGGQYEQYF. The CDR3 bases are TGTGCCAGCAGCCTGGGACTAGCGGGGGGGCAATACGAGCAGTACTTC.

This clone was recorded a few times. J is TRBJ2-1 and V is TRBV28; no reliable D call. Germline-derived CDR1 and CDR2 are MDHEN and SYDVKM. V was shortened by 2 bases and J by 4 bases, with 12 bases between the two germline ends. The CDR3 is made up of 15 amino acids. The CDR3 nucleotides are TGTGCCAGCAGTTTACCCCTGCCGGGTTACAATGAGCAGTTCTTC. This translates into CASSLPLPGYNEQFF.

This clone was found a few times. This sequence joins TRBV5-1 and TRBJ2-7; TRBD1 might be the D (6 bases). V was trimmed by 4 bases and J by 6 bases, leaving 14 bases between them. The CDR3 loop spans 13 amino acids. The germline V gene encodes CDR1 SGHRS and CDR2 YFSETQ. Written as DNA, the CDR3 is TGCGCCAGCAGCATAAAGCAGGGGACCGAGCAGTACTTC. Amino acid sequence: CASSIKQGTEQYF.

This chain links TRBV6-1 with TRBJ1-4; 9 bases agree with TRBD1. V trimming: 7 bases; J trimming: 8 bases; junction bases outside the gene matches: 8. Germline loops: CDR1 MNHNS, CDR2 SASEGT. The CDR3 totals 14 residues. CDR3 amino acids: CASNRGPPREKLFF. CDR3 DNA: TGTGCCAGCAACAGGGGGCCACCTCGGGAAAAACTGTTTTTT.

For this clone: This sample also contains other DNA sequences that code for the same CDR3. CDR3 sequence reads: CASSILAGLYNEQFF. CDR3 nucleotides: TGTGCCAGTAGTATCCTAGCGGGGTTGTACAATGAGCAGTTCTTC. The chain recombines TRBV19 with TRBJ2-1; 9 bases are shared with TRBD2. V lost 3 bases to trimming and J lost 4 bases; unmatched junction nucleotides: 4. CDR1 LNHDA and CDR2 SQIVND come from the germline V gene (reference sequence). CDR3 length equals 15 residues.

The V gene is TRBV7-2, the J gene TRBJ1-3; 7 bases match TRBD1. Germline V CDR1 and CDR2: SGHTA, FQGNSA. CDR3 size: 16 residues. Losses at the gene ends were 1 base for V and 0 bases for J; bases not matched to a gene: 3. The CDR3 sequence is CASSLVSGGSGNTIYF. CDR3 coding DNA: TGTGCCAGCAGCTTAGTCTCAGGGGGCTCTGGAAACACCATATATTTT.

This clone has a single count. The rearrangement joins TRBV10-1 to TRBJ2-3; D gene ambiguous. The CDR3 totals 14 residues. V lost 3 bases, J lost 0 bases, and 7 bases lay in between. Germline V gene data show CDR1 as WNHNN and CDR2 as SYGVQD (reference sequence). The CDR3 loop is CASSDGPSTDTQYF. CDR3 bases: TGCGCCAGCAGTGACGGGCCTAGCACAGATACGCAGTATTTT.

The table lists this clone with a few counts. The chain is built from TRBV6-6 and TRBJ1-1; no clear D. This CDR3 is 11 amino acids long. Germline CDR1 is MNHNY and CDR2 is SVGAGI (reference sequence). Trimming removed 3 bases from V and 6 bases from J, with 5 bases in between. CDR3: CASSYVAEAFF. For the CDR3, the DNA is TGTGCCAGCAGTTATGTAGCTGAAGCTTTCTTT.

The genes are TRBV5-5 and TRBJ2-7; D call uncertain. Trimming shortened V by 2 bases and J by 6 bases, and 6 bases separated the two germline ends. Germline CDR1 is SGHKS and CDR2 is YYEKEE (reference sequence). The CDR3 spans 11 residues. CDR3 sequence: CASSFHSEQYF. DNA of the CDR3: TGTGCCAGCAGCTTCCACTCCGAGCAGTACTTC.

The gene calls are TRBV7-9 and TRBJ1-4, with TRBD1 matching over 9 bases. The CDR3 loop spans 14 amino acids. V shed 7 bases and J 4 bases; nucleotides not matched to a gene: 4. Germline loops: CDR1 SEHNR, CDR2 FQNEAQ (reference sequence). The CDR3 region is CASNPGQGNEKLFF. DNA of the CDR3: TGTGCCAGCAACCCGGGACAGGGTAATGAAAAACTGTTTTTT.

The chain recombines TRBV5-1 with TRBJ1-6, with D unresolved. Trimming took off 3 bases at V and 5 bases at J, with 9 bases between the two ends. Germline CDR1 SGHRS, CDR2 YFSETQ. CDR3 length: 14 residues. CDR3 in DNA: TGCGCCAGCAGCTCCGGACGTAATAATTCACCCCTCCACTTT. The encoded protein is CASSSGRNNSPLHF.

The J gene is TRBJ1-2, the V gene TRBV7-9; D unresolved. V was clipped by 2 bases and J by 1 base, with 5 bases between them. Germline assignment: CDR1 SEHNR and CDR2 FQNEAQ (reference sequence). CDR3 length equals 13 residues. The CDR3 loop reads CASSLLNNYGYTF. The CDR3 nucleotides are TGTGCCAGCAGCTTACTGAATAACTATGGCTACACCTTC.

This sequence joins TRBV11-3 and TRBJ2-7; 7 bases are a match to TRBD2. Germline CDR1 reads SGHNT; CDR2 reads YENEEA. CDR3 size: 17 residues. J gave up 4 bases and V 5 bases, and 17 bases lay outside the gene matches. DNA for the CDR3: TGTGCCAGCAGCCTCAACCCAACTAGCGAGCTTTCTTACGAGCAGTACTTC. This sequence encodes CASSLNPTSELSYEQYF.

Details on this clone: Compared with germline, one end of the junction differs, possibly owing to a read error. This chain joins TRBV12-5 and TRBJ2-1; the D is unclear. The CDR3 contains 13 residues. Germline values: CDR1 LGHNT, CDR2 FRNRAP. The DNA for the CDR3 is TGTGCTAGTGGTTACTCAAGCTACGATGAGCAGTTCTTC. It encodes CASGYSSYDEQFF.

The chain employs TRBV14 and TRBJ1-1, with D tentatively TRBD1 (5 bases). Trimming removed 4 bases from V and 4 bases from J, with 16 bases in between. CDR3 length: 15 residues. Germline CDR1 SGHDN, CDR2 FVKESK. The CDR3 DNA is TGTGCCAGCAGCCCATTCAGGGTAAGAGGCACTGAAGCTTTCTTT. Its protein product is CASSPFRVRGTEAFF.

The chain has TRBV6-1 and TRBJ1-5; TRBD1 matches at 8 bases. Trimming removed 4 bases from V and 6 bases from J; junction bases left unmatched: 8. CDR1 MNHNS and CDR2 SASEGT come from the germline V gene. This CDR3 has 15 residues. The CDR3 loop reads CASSGQGFFGQPQHF. CDR3 DNA sequence: TGTGCCAGCAGTGGACAGGGGTTCTTTGGTCAGCCCCAGCATTTT.

This clone has just one count. The rearrangement joins TRBV11-3 to TRBJ2-3; TRBD1 aligns across 8 bases. V lost 5 bases to trimming and J lost 4 bases; unmatched junction nucleotides: 5. Looked up from germline, CDR1 is SGHNT and CDR2 is YENEEA. The CDR3 loop spans 14 amino acids. The CDR3 region is CASSLGQAPDTQYF. DNA for the CDR3: TGTGCCAGCAGCCTGGGACAGGCCCCAGATACGCAGTATTTT.

The genes are TRBV29-1 and TRBJ2-7; D remains unclear. CDR3 size: 11 residues. Germline values: CDR1 SQVTM, CDR2 ANQGSEA. Between the trimmed V and J ends, which lost 6 bases and 5 bases, there was a span of 11 bases. This CDR3 is CSVDDPDEQYF. The CDR3 coding sequence is TGCAGCGTGGACGACCCGGACGAGCAGTACTTC.